A selection of T cell receptor beta chains follows, all from one sample in a study of OX40 agonist ivuxolimab in advanced cancers. Repertoires were generated with immunoSEQ multiplex PCR, while TCRdb's copy carries only in-frame clones and drops some. This sample has 150,000 to 180,000 clones, with under 95% found just once. The sequenced sample was CD4+ or CD8+ T cells sorted from blood, obtained in a trial of the OX40 agonist ivuxolimab. Source of these receptors: an adult with an advanced solid tumor such as melanoma, head and neck, liver or kidney cancer. Each CDR3 is given with its conserved first and last residue. The D gene is left open where the match is weak. Not every row has a clone size; where given, it reads once, few, many or a size class.

v_call	j_call	d_call	clone_size	cdr3_nt	cdr3_aa
TRBV7-9	TRBJ1-1	TRBD1	-	TGTGCCAGCAGCCTGGGACAGGCGAACACTGAAGCTTTCTTT	CASSLGQANTEAFF
TRBV5-8	TRBJ2-5	TRBD1	-	TGTGCCAGCAGCCCGGACAGGGGTGGGGAGACCCAGTACTTC	CASSPDRGGETQYF
TRBV5-1	TRBJ2-7	-	-	TGCGCCAGCAGCTTGGACAATTACGAGCAGTACTTC	CASSLDNYEQYF
TRBV6-5	TRBJ2-4	TRBD1	-	TGTGCCAGCAGTTACTCTAGAGGACAGGGGTCAGAGGTTCAGTACTTC	CASSYSRGQGSEVQYF
TRBV27	TRBJ2-3	TRBD2	-	TGTGCCAGCAGCTCGAGCGGGGGGGTACCAGATACGCAGTATTTT	CASSSSGGVPDTQYF
TRBV10-3	TRBJ1-1	TRBD1	once	TGTGCCATCAGCCAGGGACAGGGGAACACTGAAGCTTTCTTT	CAISQGQGNTEAFF
TRBV27	TRBJ2-4	TRBD1	-	TGTGCCAGCAGTTTTCCAGGGACAGGGGACTTTCAGTACTTC	CASSFPGTGDFQYF
TRBV19	TRBJ2-2	-	-	TGTGCCAGTACCCCGACAGACGCGAACACCGGGGAGCTGTTTTTT	CASTPTDANTGELFF
TRBV4-3	TRBJ2-3	-	-	TGCGCCAGCAGCCAGGGTGGGGCAGGTTCGGCAGATACGCAGTATTTT	CASSQGGAGSADTQYF
TRBV5-8	TRBJ2-6	-	-	TGTGCCAGCAGCTTTTACATGGGCTCTGGGGCCAACGTCCTGACTTTC	CASSFYMGSGANVLTF
TRBV2	TRBJ1-3	-	-	TGTGCCAGCGCCGAGACAGGTGACTCTGGAAACACCATATATTTT	CASAETGDSGNTIYF
TRBV4-3	TRBJ1-2	-	-	TGCGCCAGCAGCCAAGCACCGGGGGGTCGGGGCTACACCTTC	CASSQAPGGRGYTF
TRBV6-1	TRBJ2-3	TRBD2	-	TGTGCCAGCAGTGAAACTGGTGGGGGAGGGCCGGGTACGCAGTATTTT	CASSETGGGGPGTQYF
TRBV7-9	TRBJ2-1	TRBD2	-	TGTGCCAGCAGCTCGGGACTAGCGGGAAACTACAATGAGCAGTTCTTC	CASSSGLAGNYNEQFF
TRBV15	TRBJ2-7	-	-	TGTGCCACCAGCAGGCTACAGGGTCCCCACTCCTACGAGCAGTACTTC	CATSRLQGPHSYEQYF
TRBV30	TRBJ1-4	TRBD1	-	TGTGCCTGGAGTGGACAGGGGGCAGGTGAAAAACTGTTTTTT	CAWSGQGAGEKLFF
TRBV4-2	TRBJ1-4	-	once	TGTGCCAGCAGCCAAGATGGGTCACCCAATGAAAAACTGTTTTTT	CASSQDGSPNEKLFF
TRBV7-2	TRBJ1-5	-	-	TGTGCCAGCAGCTTAGCCCTAAATCAGCCCCAGCATTTT	CASSLALNQPQHF
TRBV9	TRBJ1-4	-	-	TGTGCCAGCAGCGTACAGGGGCCTAATGAAAAACTGTTTTTT	CASSVQGPNEKLFF
TRBV20-1	TRBJ1-2	-	-	TGCAGCGCCGCTAGGGTTGGCTACACCTTC	CSAARVGYTF
TRBV27	TRBJ2-3	TRBD2	-	TGTGCCAGCAACTCCCGGACTAGCGGCCCGAGGACAGATACGCAGTATTTT	CASNSRTSGPRTDTQYF
TRBV7-2	TRBJ2-4	-	-	TGTGCCAGCAGCCCAGACAGTCTGTCCAAAAACATTCAGTACTTC	CASSPDSLSKNIQYF
TRBV27	TRBJ2-3	TRBD1	once	TGTGCCAGCAGTTTATTAGTTGGGACAGGGACAGATACGCAGTATTTT	CASSLLVGTGTDTQYF
TRBV19	TRBJ1-1	-	-	TGTGCCAGTATCCCCGAGGAAGTGAACACTGAAGCTTTCTTT	CASIPEEVNTEAFF
TRBV28	TRBJ2-2	-	-	TGTGCCAGCAAGGGGCATGGTGGCGGGGAGCTGTTTTTT	CASKGHGGGELFF
TRBV28	TRBJ2-7	-	-	TGTGCCAGCAGCGACAGTGTTGCCTACGAGCAGTACTTC	CASSDSVAYEQYF
TRBV7-2	TRBJ1-5	-	-	TGTGCCAGCAGCCTAAGGGAGGGCAATCAGCCCCAGCATTTT	CASSLREGNQPQHF
TRBV19	TRBJ2-7	-	-	TGTGCCAGTGGGGGGGGGACAGAGAATAAATACGAGCAGTACTTC	CASGGGTENKYEQYF
TRBV23-1	TRBJ2-1	-	once	TGCGCCAGCAGTCAATCGAGGGGCAGGAACAATGAGCAGTTCTTC	CASSQSRGRNNEQFF
TRBV6-6	TRBJ2-1	TRBD2	once	TGTGCCAGCAGTTACTCGATAGCGGGAGGGCCCCATGAGCAGTTCTTC	CASSYSIAGGPHEQFF
TRBV7-2	TRBJ2-2	TRBD2	-	TGTGCCAGCACCCGAGGGAGGGCGGACTGGGGGACCGGGGAGCTGTTTTTT	CASTRGRADWGTGELFF
TRBV5-5	TRBJ1-6	-	-	TGTGCCAGCAGCTTGGCCAGCTCCTATAATTCACCCCTCCACTTT	CASSLASSYNSPLHF
TRBV28	TRBJ1-2	-	-	TGTGCCAGCAGTTCGTTCAGGGCCAACTATGGCTACACCTTC	CASSSFRANYGYTF
TRBV28	TRBJ2-1	TRBD1	-	TGTGCCAGCAGTTTACGGAGGACAGGGTTTTTGAGTGAGCAGTTCTTC	CASSLRRTGFLSEQFF
TRBV15	TRBJ1-4	TRBD1	once	TGTGCCACCAGATCTTTGACAGGGGGAATTGAAAAACTGTTTTTT	CATRSLTGGIEKLFF
TRBV18	TRBJ2-7	TRBD2	-	TGTGCCAGCTCACGGGGGACTAGCGGGATCAACGAGCAGTACTTC	CASSRGTSGINEQYF
TRBV2	TRBJ2-3	TRBD1	-	TGTGCCAGCAGCGGTCCTCAGGGGGCAGCTGGCACAGATACGCAGTATTTT	CASSGPQGAAGTDTQYF
TRBV5-1	TRBJ2-1	-	-	TGCGCCAGCAGCAGCACAGGGTTGAACTACAATGAGCAGTTCTTC	CASSSTGLNYNEQFF
TRBV11-3	TRBJ2-7	TRBD1	once	TGTGCCAGCAGCTCCCGGACAGGGGGGCACTACGAGCAGTACTTC	CASSSRTGGHYEQYF
TRBV7-2	TRBJ2-4	TRBD1	-	TGTGCCAGCAGCCCCCGGACAGGGAAAAACATTCAGTACTTC	CASSPRTGKNIQYF
TRBV28	TRBJ1-1	-	-	TGTGCCAGCAGTTCATCCTTCGTGCCGAACACTGAAGCTTTCTTT	CASSSSFVPNTEAFF